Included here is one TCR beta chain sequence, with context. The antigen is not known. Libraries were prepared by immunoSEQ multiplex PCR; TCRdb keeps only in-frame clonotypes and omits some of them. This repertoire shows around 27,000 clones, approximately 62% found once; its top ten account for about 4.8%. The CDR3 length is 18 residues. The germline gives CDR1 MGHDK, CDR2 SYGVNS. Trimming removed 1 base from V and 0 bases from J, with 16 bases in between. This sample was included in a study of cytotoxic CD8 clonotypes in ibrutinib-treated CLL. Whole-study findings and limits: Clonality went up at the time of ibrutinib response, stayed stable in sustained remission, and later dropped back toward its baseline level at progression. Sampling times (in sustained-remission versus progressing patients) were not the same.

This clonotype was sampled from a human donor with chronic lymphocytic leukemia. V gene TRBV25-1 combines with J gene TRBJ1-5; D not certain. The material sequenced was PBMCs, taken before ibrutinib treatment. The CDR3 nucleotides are TGTGCCAGCAGTGAATCTGTGAGGGATGTCCATAGCAATCAGCCCCAGCATTTT. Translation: CASSESVRDVHSNQPQHF.